These T cell receptor beta chains were read from a single sample in a study of shared clonotypes between healthy human individuals. TCRdb's copy holds only in-frame clones and misses some; the assay was immunoSEQ multiplex PCR. The data show 450,000 to 600,000 clones, with 70% to 80% seen just once and roughly 13% held by the top ten. Source material: PBMCs. All receptors derive from a woman in her forties in good health. Some clones in this sample may be carry-over from other donors' samples. CDR3s include the opening cysteine and the closing phenylalanine or tryptophan. A D gene is named only where the DNA matches it firmly. Rows may omit the clone size; those that give it use once, few, many or a size class.

TRBJ2-6 | NA | NA | TRBV25-1 | 18 | TGTGCCAGCAGTGATTCGAGCTCCCCCCGGTCTGGGGCCAACGTCCTGACTTTC | CASSDSSSPRSGANVLTF
TRBJ2-4 | NA | TRBD2 | TRBV30 | 13 | TGTGCCTGGACCAAGGGAGGGCCAAACATTCAGTACTTC | CAWTKGGPNIQYF
TRBJ1-3 | NA | TRBD1 | TRBV6-6 | 14 | TGTGCCAGCAGTTACGGACAGGGTGGAAACACCATATATTTT | CASSYGQGGNTIYF
TRBJ1-1 | NA | TRBD1 | TRBV7-7 | 14 | TGTGCCAGCAGCCCGCACCAGGGGGTCACTGAAGCTTTCTTT | CASSPHQGVTEAFF
TRBJ2-7 | NA | TRBD1 | TRBV19 | 14 | TGTGCCAGTACCCCCAGGGACAGCCAGGACGAGCAGTACTTC | CASTPRDSQDEQYF
TRBJ2-5 | NA | TRBD1 | TRBV7-8 | 17 | TGTGCCAGCAGCTTAGTCACCGGGACAGGGCGTCAAGAGACCCAGTACTTC | CASSLVTGTGRQETQYF
TRBJ2-7 | NA | NA | TRBV9 | 15 | TGTGCCAGCAGCGTAGGGGCGGGAACCCCCTACGAGCAGTACTTC | CASSVGAGTPYEQYF
TRBJ2-7 | NA | TRBD2 | TRBV5-5 | 15 | TGTGCCAGCAGCTTGGCTGCTAGCGGGAGATACGAGCAGTACTTC | CASSLAASGRYEQYF
TRBJ1-2 | NA | NA | TRBV6-1 | 12 | TGTGCCAGCAGTGCCGACAGCTATGGCTACACCTTC | CASSADSYGYTF
TRBJ2-3 | NA | TRBD1 | TRBV2 | 14 | TGTGCCAGCAGAAACAGGGGCGCGTCGGATACGCAGTATTTT | CASRNRGASDTQYF
TRBJ1-1 | few | NA | TRBV9 | 15 | TGTGCCAGCAGCATCGCAGGGAAAGGGGACACTGAAGCTTTCTTT | CASSIAGKGDTEAFF
TRBJ2-7 | NA | NA | TRBV11-1 | 13 | TGTGCCAGCAGCTCCCGGCAGACCTACGAGCAGTACTTC | CASSSRQTYEQYF
TRBJ2-3 | NA | TRBD2 | TRBV19 | 18 | TGTGCCACCCAAAATCCCACTGCTATGGCGGGAGAAGCAGATACGCAGTATTTT | CATQNPTAMAGEADTQYF
TRBJ2-7 | NA | TRBD1 | TRBV7-8 | 18 | TGTGCCAGCAGCTACCGACAGGGGGCGGCAACCTACACCTACGAGCAGTACTTC | CASSYRQGAATYTYEQYF
TRBJ2-1 | NA | TRBD2 | TRBV11-1 | 14 | TGTGCCAGCAGCGCGGGACTAGGATACAATGAGCAGTTCTTC | CASSAGLGYNEQFF
TRBJ1-1 | NA | NA | TRBV28 | 12 | TGTGCCAGCAGGCTCAGGGCTAATGAAGCTTTCTTT | CASRLRANEAFF
TRBJ2-3 | NA | NA | TRBV7-2 | 13 | TGTGCCAGCAGCTTAATAGGTTGGGATACGCAGTATTTT | CASSLIGWDTQYF
TRBJ1-1 | NA | TRBD1 | TRBV2 | 15 | TGTGCCAGCAGTGGTGCCCGGACAGGGGCCACTGAAGCTTTCTTT | CASSGARTGATEAFF
TRBJ2-7 | NA | NA | TRBV15 | 16 | TGTGCCACCAGCAGAGATATAGCGACGATCTCCTACGAGCAGTACTTC | CATSRDIATISYEQYF
TRBJ1-5 | many | NA | TRBV30 | 13 | TGTGCCTGGAGTGTACAGAGCAATCAGCCCCAGCATTTT | CAWSVQSNQPQHF
TRBJ2-5 | once | NA | TRBV5-5 | 14 | TGTGCCAGCAGCTTGGCGTCCTTGCAAGAGACCCAGTACTTC | CASSLASLQETQYF
TRBJ1-4 | NA | NA | TRBV28 | 15 | TGTGCCAGCACCGAACCCTGGACGGGTAATGAAAAACTGTTTTTT | CASTEPWTGNEKLFF
TRBJ2-7 | NA | NA | TRBV21-1 | 14 | TGTGCCAGCAACGGGGGGGGAAAGCCCCACGAGCAGTACTTC | CASNGGGKPHEQYF
TRBJ2-5 | once | TRBD1 | TRBV4-2 | 18 | TGTGCCAGCAGCCAAGAATTGGGGCGGACAGGGGGGGGAGAGACCCAGTACTTC | CASSQELGRTGGGETQYF
TRBJ1-1 | few | NA | TRBV6-1 | 15 | TGTGCCAGCAGCGGACACGGGGGGGGGCGCACTGAAGCTTTCTTT | CASSGHGGGRTEAFF
TRBJ2-1 | once | TRBD2 | TRBV19 | 15 | TGTGCCAGTAGCAAGACTAGCGGGGTAAACAATGAGCAGTTCTTC | CASSKTSGVNNEQFF
TRBJ2-5 | once | TRBD1 | TRBV28 | 14 | TGTGCCAGCAGTTTCCAGGGGGCGCAGGAGACCCAGTACTTC | CASSFQGAQETQYF